This T cell receptor (beta chain) was profiled in a study of T cell responses to AZD1222 COVID-19 vaccine. In the study overall: Recipients boosted at about 4 weeks or about 12 weeks are pooled.

Sequencing was performed with immunoSEQ multiplex PCR; in TCRdb, only in-frame clones are kept and a portion is missing. The sample lists some 97,000 clones, about 89% occurring once. In germline, CDR1 is ENHRY, CDR2 SYGVKD. The CDR3 contains 15 residues. J was trimmed by 2 bases and V by 11 bases; bases with no gene match: 14. The chain joins TRBV10-3 to TRBJ1-2; 7 positions agree with TRBD1. The specimen comprised peripheral blood, sampled on day 0 of AZD1222 vaccination. The sequence was collected from an adult in good health. CDR3 amino acids: CAYGTADKQNYGYTF. The CDR3 nucleotides are TGTGCCTATGGGACAGCCGACAAACAGAACTATGGCTACACCTTC.